The 10 T cell receptor beta chains below were found in one sample sequenced in a study of blood T cell repertoires in COVID-19. Generated by immunoSEQ multiplex PCR, the TCRdb table keeps only in-frame clones and is missing some. Of under 350,000 clones in the sample, 70% to 90% are singletons; the top ten hold approximately 4.6%. Material for sequencing was PBMCs or T cells enriched from blood (not recorded which). The origin of the receptors is a woman aged 40-49 years with acute COVID-19.

This clone is a singleton in its sample. In DNA, the CDR3 is TGTGCCAGCTGCAGACAGGTAAACTACGAGCAGTACTTC. Protein product: CASCRQVNYEQYF. V gene TRBV7-2 combines with J gene TRBJ2-7; a possible D gene is TRBD1 (6 bases). Trimming removed 8 bases from V and 3 bases from J, with 14 bases in between. Per germline, CDR1 SGHTA and CDR2 FQGNSA. There are 13 residues in the CDR3.

The genes are TRBV18 and TRBJ2-1, with 7 positions matching TRBD1. Germline V gene lookup returns CDR1 KGHSH and CDR2 LQKENI. This CDR3 has 14 residues. Trimming cost V 2 bases and J 4 bases; bases outside gene matches: 2. This CDR3 reads CASSPEQGYNEQFF. DNA for the CDR3: TGTGCCAGCTCACCAGAACAGGGGTACAATGAGCAGTTCTTC.

V usage is TRBV2 and J usage is TRBJ1-2; D possibly corresponds to TRBD1 (6 bases). The CDR3 runs to 13 residues. The V and J ends lost 7 bases and 5 bases respectively, with 14 bases between them. From germline, CDR1 is SNHLY and CDR2 FYNNEI. CDR3 in amino acids: CASNREGKYGYTF. Here the CDR3 DNA reads TGTGCCAGCAACAGGGAGGGGAAGTATGGCTACACCTTC.

The rearrangement joins TRBV7-2 to TRBJ1-6, with a weak D call TRBD1 (6 bases). Germline assignment: CDR1 SGHTA and CDR2 FQGNSA. V was clipped by 0 bases and J by 5 bases, with 14 bases between them. This CDR3 contains 17 residues. The CDR3 sequence: CASSLATGSGHNSPLHF. Here the CDR3 DNA reads TGTGCCAGCAGCTTAGCGACAGGCTCCGGTCATAATTCACCCCTCCACTTT.

The CDR3 sequence: CASSDPGLNQPQHF. CDR3 in DNA: TGTGCCAGCAGTGACCCAGGGCTCAATCAGCCCCAGCATTTT. The J gene is TRBJ1-5, the V gene TRBV2; weak D call: TRBD1 (5 bases). Trimming cost V 3 bases and J 3 bases, with 9 bases left between them. The CDR3 runs to 14 residues. Germline assignment: CDR1 SNHLY and CDR2 FYNNEI.

This chain connects TRBV7-9 to TRBJ2-3; D is uncertain. V lost 3 bases and J 6 bases, leaving 4 bases between the germline ends. Germline CDR1 reads SEHNR; CDR2 reads FQNEAQ (reference sequence). The CDR3 runs 11 residues. The CDR3, as DNA: TGTGCCAGCAGCTTTACTGATACGCAGTATTTT. The encoded protein is CASSFTDTQYF.

The chain is built from TRBV5-6 and TRBJ1-4, with D possibly matching TRBD1 (6 bases). The CDR3 length is 13 residues. CDR1 and CDR2 from the germline V gene are SGHDT and YYEEEE. V lost 4 bases and J 8 bases, leaving 12 bases between the germline ends. The CDR3 protein is CASSRRGGEKLFF. The CDR3 DNA reads TGTGCCAGCAGCCGCCGGGGGGGCGAAAAACTGTTTTTT.

The V gene is TRBV5-8, the J gene TRBJ2-7; no reliable D call. V gave up 2 bases and J gave up 0 bases, with 15 bases separating them. Germline V gene lookup returns CDR1 SGHTS and CDR2 YDEGEE. The CDR3 consists of 16 residues. The CDR3: CASSLLLGDTSYEQYF. CDR3 nucleotide sequence: TGTGCCAGCAGCTTACTTCTTGGAGATACCTCCTACGAGCAGTACTTC.

V gene TRBV19 combines with J gene TRBJ2-3; D not resolved. V lost 3 bases and J lost 6, with 16 bases in between. The CDR3 is made up of 15 amino acids. CDR1 is LNHDA, CDR2 SQIVND, per germline (reference sequence). CDR3 bases: TGTGCCAGTAGTATTGAGCTGCGGAGTGCTGATACGCAGTATTTT. This encodes CASSIELRSADTQYF.

This sequence joins TRBV7-9 and TRBJ1-1, with D maybe TRBD1 (5 bases). The V end lost 5 bases, the J end lost 1 base, and 14 bases lay between the germline ends. Germline V CDR1 and CDR2: SEHNR, FQNEAQ (reference sequence). This CDR3 contains 15 residues. CDR3 loop: CASSRAGRRNTEAFF. The CDR3 DNA reads as TGTGCCAGCAGCCGAGCGGGACGCCGGAACACTGAAGCTTTCTTT.